This passage covers 10 T cell receptor beta chains from one sample sequenced in a study of blood T cell repertoires in COVID-19. Produced via immunoSEQ multiplex PCR; TCRdb's table is partial and in-frame only. The sample has approximately 85,000 clones; 90% are singletons. Sequences were obtained from peripheral blood. The receptors shown here come from a woman of 80 years or more with active or convalescent COVID-19.

This clone was detected once. This chain joins TRBV30 and TRBJ2-3; possible D gene TRBD1, 6 bases. This CDR3 contains 12 residues. Germline V lookup: CDR1 GTSNPN, CDR2 SVGIG (reference sequence). The V end was cut by 2 bases, the J end by 7 bases, with 10 bases between. The CDR3 loop is CAWSTGTNTQYF. In nucleotides, the CDR3 is TGTGCCTGGAGTACAGGGACGAATACGCAGTATTTT.

V is TRBV7-2 and J is TRBJ1-2; D gene ambiguous. Germline values: CDR1 SGHTA, CDR2 FQGNSA. The CDR3 covers 14 residues. Trimming shortened V by 1 base and J by 1 base, and 7 bases separated the two germline ends. In DNA, the CDR3 is TGTGCCAGCAGCTTAGAAGCCCTTAACTATGGCTACACCTTC. It encodes CASSLEALNYGYTF. Full variable domain (outside the CDR3, taken from reference TRBV7-2 and TRBJ1-2): GAGVSQSPSNKVTEKGKDVELRCDPISGHTALYWYRQSLGQGLEFLIYFQGNSAPDKSGLPSDRFSAERTGGSVSTLTIQRTQQEDSAVYLCASSLEALNYGYTFGSGTRLTVV.

The genes are TRBV28 and TRBJ2-7; 10 bases agree with TRBD2. The trim removed 11 bases at V and 2 bases at J, leaving 24 bases unmatched. Looked up from germline, CDR1 is MDHEN and CDR2 is SYDVKM. CDR3 size: 19 residues. CDR3 region: CAATRVGLAAQDRPYEQYF. The CDR3 DNA reads TGTGCCGCCACGAGAGTCGGACTAGCGGCACAAGATCGGCCCTACGAGCAGTACTTC.

This rearrangement joins TRBV18 to TRBJ1-4, with 9 bases identical to TRBD1. Trimming cost V 6 bases and J 4 bases; bases outside gene matches: 9. The CDR3 runs 16 residues. Germline V gene sequence: CDR1 KGHSH, CDR2 LQKENI. The CDR3 region is CASSPGDRAFNEKLFF. The CDR3 nucleotides are TGTGCCAGCTCGCCTGGGGACAGGGCGTTTAATGAAAAACTGTTTTTT.

The gene calls are TRBV6-5 and TRBJ2-2, with a possible D match to TRBD2 (6 bases). The germline V and J ends were trimmed by 0 bases and 6 bases, with 8 bases remaining between them. The CDR3 extends over 14 amino acids. Germline V gene lookup returns CDR1 MNHEY and CDR2 SVGAGI. The CDR3 nucleotides are TGTGCCAGCAGTTACTCAGGGGAGGCCGGGGAGCTGTTTTTT. It yields the protein CASSYSGEAGELFF.

The gene calls are TRBV12-2 and TRBJ2-1; TRBD2 reflects the table's D call only, with no check against the DNA. TRBV12-2 is reported as a pseudogene. This CDR3 is built from 17 residues. The CDR3 is CARPAASGRAGYNEQFF. CDR3 nucleotides: TGTGCAAGGCCGGCGGCCAGCGGGAGGGCCGGATACAATGAGCAGTTCTTC.

The J gene is TRBJ2-7, the V gene TRBV7-2; perhaps TRBD2 as D (6 bases). The V end lost 2 bases, the J end lost 3 bases, and 8 bases lay between the germline ends. Germline CDR1 SGHTA, CDR2 FQGNSA. This CDR3 has 13 residues. The DNA for the CDR3 is TGTGCCAGCAGCTTACCCGGGGGCTACGAGCAGTACTTC. Protein: CASSLPGGYEQYF. Drawing the rest from reference TRBV7-2 and TRBJ2-7, the complete variable domain is GAGVSQSPSNKVTEKGKDVELRCDPISGHTALYWYRQSLGQGLEFLIYFQGNSAPDKSGLPSDRFSAERTGGSVSTLTIQRTQQEDSAVYLCASSLPGGYEQYFGPGTRLTVT.

This clone was picked up a small number of times. The chain has TRBV4-2 and TRBJ2-7, with 9 bases lining up with TRBD2. V lost 1 base, J lost 4 bases, and 2 bases stayed unmatched. Germline CDR1 and CDR2: LGHNA and YNFKEQ. The CDR3 loop spans 14 amino acids. The CDR3 is CASSQVAGDYEQYF. Here the CDR3 DNA reads TGTGCCAGCAGCCAAGTAGCGGGAGATTACGAGCAGTACTTC.

This chain joins TRBV9 and TRBJ1-3; 7 nucleotides line up with TRBD1. Trimming cost V 6 bases and J 0 bases; bases outside gene matches: 9. Germline CDR1 is SGDLS and CDR2 is YYNGEE. The CDR3 spans 16 residues. DNA for the CDR3: TGTGCCAGCAACAGGGACAGCTCCAACTCTGGAAACACCATATATTTT. Its protein product is CASNRDSSNSGNTIYF.

The chain recombines TRBV9 with TRBJ2-2; 11 nucleotides agree with TRBD2. The CDR3 consists of 16 residues. Germline CDR1 is SGDLS and CDR2 is YYNGEE. Trimming took 1 base from V and 5 from J; bases not matched to a gene: 4. The DNA of the CDR3 is TGTGCCAGCAGCGTAAACCCTAGCGGGAGGACCGGGGAGCTGTTTTTT. Translating it yields CASSVNPSGRTGELFF.